This T cell receptor beta chain was recorded in a study of beta chain features in type 1 diabetes. Overall study results and limits: Because the template was cDNA, high-expressing cells might be over-represented.

Details on this clone: Antigen: not known.

CDR3 length equals 15 residues. Trimming took 5 bases from V and 4 from J, leaving 16 bases between them. Per germline, CDR1 MNHEY and CDR2 SVGAGI. Of the isolated RNA, all was reverse transcribed, and so the sequenced material was expressed TCRB transcripts. It was found that naive, central memory and regulatory T cell samples averaged about 3.5 million reads. Sequencing used immunoSEQ multiplex PCR; TCRdb keeps in-frame clones, though not all of them. The data contain about 350,000 clones, around a fifth of them singletons. Every donor provided one heparinised blood draw, which averaged about 110 mL.

Sequencing was performed on naive CD4+ T cells from blood. This chain uses TRBV6-5 with TRBJ2-3; no clear D. The TCR comes from a woman aged 18-29 years in good health. As DNA, the CDR3 is TGTGCCAGCAGTCCCGCCTTCCCGGTGGCAGATACGCAGTATTTT. It is translated as CASSPAFPVADTQYF.